These 18 T cell receptor beta chains originate from one sample sequenced in a study of CD8 T cells in ankylosing spondylitis. Each CDR3 protein gets one entry after TCRdb re-called the 5' RACE reads with MiXCR. The sample yields roughly 150,000 distinct CDR3 sequences, approximately 7.4% seen once. Sequenced material: blood, either unsorted or a sorted T cell fraction (not recorded which). These receptors originate from a female donor with ankylosing spondylitis or in good health (not recorded which).

This clonotype was seen ten or more times. V usage is TRBV9 and J usage is TRBJ2-3; 11 bases map to TRBD2. The V gene end was trimmed by 4 bases and the J gene end by 5 bases; junction bases not matched to a gene: 9. This CDR3 has 16 amino acids. Germline V lookup: CDR1 SGDLS, CDR2 YYNGEE. The CDR3 bases are TGTGCCAGCAGCTCGCGACTAGCGGGGCTTGGAGATACGCAGTATTTT. Amino acids: CASSSRLAGLGDTQYF.

This clonotype was found many times. This chain joins TRBV14 and TRBJ1-1, with D perhaps TRBD1 (6 bases). From germline, CDR1 is SGHDN and CDR2 FVKESK. Trimming removed 4 bases from V and 3 bases from J, with 21 bases in between. The length of the CDR3 is 17 residues. CDR3 region: CASSPGRQGREDTEAFF. The DNA for the CDR3 is TGTGCCAGCAGCCCCGGGCGTCAGGGGAGGGAGGACACTGAAGCTTTCTTT.

There are many counts of this clonotype. The chain joins TRBV20-1 to TRBJ2-2; D gene uncertain. Trimming removed 3 bases at V and 2 bases at J, with 7 bases between. This CDR3 contains 13 residues. Germline loops: CDR1 DFQATT, CDR2 SNEGSKA (reference sequence). The CDR3: CSASAQNTGELFF. CDR3 DNA sequence: TGCAGTGCTAGTGCCCAAAACACCGGGGAGCTGTTTTTT.

This clonotype came up many times. The chain carries TRBV4-1 and TRBJ2-3; tentatively, D is TRBD1 (5 bases). Germline CDR1 and CDR2: MGHRA and YSYEKL. The CDR3 length is 16 residues. Trimming pared 1 base from V and 2 bases from J, leaving 13 bases between. The CDR3 region is CASSQGGRAATDTQYF. The CDR3 DNA reads as TGCGCCAGCAGCCAAGGGGGCAGGGCCGCCACAGATACGCAGTATTTT.

This clonotype was counted between two and nine times. CDR3 sequence: CASSSTSRGELFF. The CDR3 DNA follows: TGTGCCAGCAGCTCGACTAGCAGAGGGGAGCTGTTTTTT. This sequence joins TRBV7-9 and TRBJ2-2; the match to TRBD2 covers 7 bases. CDR1 is SEHNR, CDR2 FQNEAQ, per germline (reference sequence). V lost 4 bases, J lost 8 bases, and 4 bases stayed unmatched. This CDR3 has 13 amino acids.

There are a few counts of this clonotype. V gene TRBV7-9 combines with J gene TRBJ2-3, with D uncertain. CDR1 and CDR2 from the germline V gene are SEHNR and FQNEAQ (reference sequence). The V and J ends lost 3 bases and 5 bases respectively, with 3 bases between them. This CDR3 is 11 amino acids long. In nucleotides, the CDR3 is TGTGCCAGCAGCTTCCAAGATACGCAGTATTTT. This codes for CASSFQDTQYF.

The gene calls are TRBV30 and TRBJ2-3, with a tentative D call TRBD2 (5 bases). Trimming took off 0 bases at V and 3 bases at J, with 10 bases between the two ends. Germline CDR1 reads GTSNPN; CDR2 reads SVGIG (reference sequence). The CDR3 contains 14 residues. The CDR3 DNA is TGTGCCTGGAGTGTAGTCGGGATGACAGATACGCAGTATTTT. Translated: CAWSVVGMTDTQYF.

There are many counts of this clonotype. This chain links TRBV3-1 with TRBJ2-1; tentatively, D is TRBD2 (6 bases). Per germline, CDR1 LGHDT and CDR2 YNNKEL (reference sequence). V dropped 3 bases and J dropped 7 bases, with 13 bases sitting between them. The CDR3 is made up of 14 amino acids. CDR3 coding DNA: TGTGCCAGCAGCCAGCCCGGGGGAATAAATGAGCAGTTCTTC. It codes for CASSQPGGINEQFF.

This clonotype was counted at least ten times. This chain links TRBV6-1 with TRBJ2-1; TRBD1 matches 11 bases. From germline, CDR1 is MNHNS and CDR2 SASEGT. V shed 6 bases and J 2 bases; nucleotides not matched to a gene: 6. CDR3 size: 16 residues. The CDR3 reads CASRPRTGGAYNEQFF. In DNA, the CDR3 is TGTGCCAGCAGACCGCGGACAGGGGGCGCCTACAATGAGCAGTTCTTC.

The CDR3 coding sequence is TGCGCCAGCAGCTTGGCCAGGGTCTCGGACACTGAAGCTTTCTTT. This codes for CASSLARVSDTEAFF. This chain uses TRBV5-1 with TRBJ1-1; perhaps TRBD1 as D (5 bases). Trimming stripped 0 bases from V and 3 bases from J, with 12 bases between. In germline, CDR1 is SGHRS, CDR2 YFSETQ. The CDR3 has 15 amino acids.

The table lists this clonotype with many counts. The chain employs TRBV5-1 and TRBJ1-1; unclear D gene. Germline CDR1 SGHRS, CDR2 YFSETQ. This CDR3 comprises 13 residues. Trimming removed 0 bases at V and 8 bases at J, with 11 bases between. CDR3 nucleotides: TGCGCCAGCAGCTTGGGACATATACCAGAAGCTTTCTTT. As protein: CASSLGHIPEAFF.

The sample holds many counts of this clonotype. The chain uses TRBV13 and TRBJ1-6; tentatively, D is TRBD1 (5 bases). Looked up from germline, CDR1 is PRHDT and CDR2 is FYEKMQ (reference sequence). The CDR3 is 16 amino acids. V was pared by 3 bases and J by 5 bases, with 14 bases between. The CDR3 loop reads CASSLWTSPDNSPLHF. In DNA form, the CDR3 reads TGTGCCAGCAGCTTGTGGACATCACCCGATAATTCACCCCTCCACTTT.

This clonotype was counted many times. The V and J genes are TRBV20-1 and TRBJ2-5; 11 nucleotides match TRBD2. Trimming removed 3 bases from V and 4 bases from J; junction bases left unmatched: 10. Germline loops: CDR1 DFQATT, CDR2 SNEGSKA (reference sequence). The CDR3 length is 16 residues. CDR3 sequence: CSARLAGGEVRETQYF. In DNA, the CDR3 is TGCAGTGCTAGGCTAGCGGGGGGCGAGGTTAGAGAGACCCAGTACTTC.

Many counts were recorded for this clonotype. V usage is TRBV7-9 and J usage is TRBJ2-5; D tentatively reads TRBD1 or TRBD2 (5 bases each). The V and J ends lost 2 bases and 0 bases respectively, with 13 bases between them. Germline CDR1 and CDR2: SEHNR and FQNEAQ (reference sequence). The CDR3 runs to 16 residues. The CDR3 DNA follows: TGTGCCAGCAGCTTATTTTCGGGGCCCTACCAAGAGACCCAGTACTTC. The encoded protein is CASSLFSGPYQETQYF.

This chain links TRBV12-3 or TRBV12-4 with TRBJ2-7; TRBD1 matches at 8 bases. The CDR3 extends over 12 amino acids. Trimming at V came to 6 bases and at J to 6 bases, leaving 4 bases not matched to a gene. CDR3: CASRYRGIEQYF. CDR3 in DNA: TGTGCCAGCAGATACAGGGGGATCGAGCAGTACTTC.

Ten or more counts support this clonotype. The chain has TRBV7-8 and TRBJ1-5, with D tentatively TRBD1 (5 bases). The CDR3 sequence is 18 residues long. Germline V gene data show CDR1 as SGHVS and CDR2 as FQNEAQ. Trimming shortened V by 5 bases and J by 6 bases, and 26 bases separated the two germline ends. The CDR3 nucleotides are TGTGCCAGCAGCCGACGCCTCCTAACAGAGGGGAGAGGTCAGCCCCAGCATTTT. It yields the protein CASSRRLLTEGRGQPQHF.

This clonotype was seen ten or more times. This chain uses TRBV5-6 with TRBJ2-7; TRBD2 agrees at 14 bases. The CDR3 is 22 residues long. CDR1 is SGHDT and CDR2 is YYEEEE in the germline V gene. Trimming took 3 bases from V and 1 from J; bases not matched to a gene: 21. CDR3 nucleotides: TGTGCCAGCAGCTCCCCGACTAGCGGGGGGGAGACTTCGAGGATAATTTCCTACGAGCAGTACTTC. Protein sequence: CASSSPTSGGETSRIISYEQYF. Full variable domain (outside the CDR3, taken from reference TRBV5-6 and TRBJ2-7): DAGVTQSPTHLIKTRGQQVTLRCSPKSGHDTVSWYQQALGQGPQFIFQYYEEEERQRGNFPDRFSGHQFPNYSSELNVNALLLGDSALYLCASSSPTSGGETSRIISYEQYFGPGTRLTVT.

This clonotype showed up many times. The chain combines TRBV7-9 with TRBJ1-2; no definite D call. Germline V gene sequence: CDR1 SEHNR, CDR2 FQNEAQ (reference sequence). This CDR3 spans 15 amino acids. Trimming removed 2 bases from V and 0 bases from J, with 10 bases in between. The CDR3 coding sequence is TGTGCCAGCAGCTTATCCGGGGTAGCTAACTATGGCTACACCTTC. Its protein product is CASSLSGVANYGYTF. Supplemented by reference TRBV7-9 and TRBJ1-2, the full variable domain reads DTGVSQNPRHKITKRGQNVTFRCDPISEHNRLYWYRQTLGQGPEFLTYFQNEAQLEKSRLLSDRFSAERPKGSFSTLEIQRTEQGDSAMYLCASSLSGVANYGYTFGSGTRLTVV.